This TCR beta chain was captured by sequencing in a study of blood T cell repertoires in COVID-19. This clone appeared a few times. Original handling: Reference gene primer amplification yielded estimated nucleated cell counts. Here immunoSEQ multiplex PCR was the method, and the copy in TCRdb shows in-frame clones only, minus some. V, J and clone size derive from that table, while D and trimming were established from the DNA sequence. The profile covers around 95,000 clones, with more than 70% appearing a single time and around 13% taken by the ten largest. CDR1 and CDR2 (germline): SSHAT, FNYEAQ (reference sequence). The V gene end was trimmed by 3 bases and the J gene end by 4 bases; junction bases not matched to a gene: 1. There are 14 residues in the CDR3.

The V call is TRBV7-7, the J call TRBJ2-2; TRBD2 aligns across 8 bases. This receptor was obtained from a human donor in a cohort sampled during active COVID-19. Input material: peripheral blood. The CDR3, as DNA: TGTGCCAGCAGCTTCAGCGGGGGCACCGGGGAGCTGTTTTTT. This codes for CASSFSGGTGELFF.